This T cell receptor beta chain was captured by sequencing in a study of long-term antiretroviral therapy in people with HIV. Notes on the study in general: Those clones which expanded before ART made up the dominant part of the repertoire at all time points.

The CDR3 contains 15 residues. The germline V gene has CDR1 LGHNA and CDR2 YSLEER. Trimming shortened V by 4 bases and J by 0 bases, and 9 bases separated the two germline ends. A word on this clone: What it recognizes is unknown.

Survey-level resolution applied to immunoSEQ assay v3.0. Assay: immunoSEQ multiplex PCR; the TCRdb copy retains only in-frame clones and omits some. The sample shows under 30,000 clones, roughly 82% of them seen only once. V and J are TRBV4-3 and TRBJ2-2; TRBD1 or TRBD2 may be the D gene (6 bases each). The material was unsorted PBMCs, obtained 0.8 years before starting antiretroviral therapy. The source is a man aged 18 to 30 with HIV. CDR3 protein: CASSRGTPNTGELFF. Written as DNA, the CDR3 is TGCGCCAGCAGCCGCGGGACACCGAACACCGGGGAGCTGTTTTTT.